Many counts were recorded for the clone carrying this T cell receptor beta chain. Antigen unknown. The germline V gene has CDR1 MGHRA and CDR2 YSYEKL. This CDR3 region has 16 residues. V was trimmed by 0 bases and J by 0 bases, leaving 11 bases between them. This sample stems from a study of response to subunit inactivated influenza vaccine. TCRdb recomputed calls from the RT-PCR reads with MiXCR, one row per CDR3 protein. The repertoire has some 160,000 distinct CDR3 sequences, about a tenth of them found once; the top ten carry around 12%. Study findings and constraints: Authors suggested each seasonal influenza vaccination recruits few new T cells.

The chain links TRBV4-1 to TRBJ1-2, with a possible D match to TRBD1 (5 bases). The TCR originated in a man aged 45-60 years who received an inactivated influenza vaccine. Sequencing used non-naive T cells sorted from PBMCs, obtained roughly 45 days after vaccination. CDR3 nucleotide sequence: TGCGCCAGCAGCCAAGACTTTCAGGGTTCTAACTATGGCTACACCTTC. This encodes CASSQDFQGSNYGYTF.